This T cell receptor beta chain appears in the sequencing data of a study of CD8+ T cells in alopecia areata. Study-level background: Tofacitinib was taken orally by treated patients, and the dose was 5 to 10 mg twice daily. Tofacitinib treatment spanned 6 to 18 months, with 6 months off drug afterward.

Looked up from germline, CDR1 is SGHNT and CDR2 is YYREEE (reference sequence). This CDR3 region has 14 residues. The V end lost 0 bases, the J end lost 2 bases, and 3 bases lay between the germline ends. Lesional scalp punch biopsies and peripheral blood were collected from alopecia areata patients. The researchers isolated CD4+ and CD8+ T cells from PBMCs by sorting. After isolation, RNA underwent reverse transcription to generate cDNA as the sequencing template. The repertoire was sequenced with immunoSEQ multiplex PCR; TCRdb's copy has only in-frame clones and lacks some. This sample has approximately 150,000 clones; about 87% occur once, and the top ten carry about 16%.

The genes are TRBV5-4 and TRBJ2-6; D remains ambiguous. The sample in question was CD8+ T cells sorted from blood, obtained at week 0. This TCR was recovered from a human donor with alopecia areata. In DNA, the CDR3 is TGTGCCAGCAGCTTGGATCCTGGGGCCAACGTCCTGACTTTC. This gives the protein CASSLDPGANVLTF.